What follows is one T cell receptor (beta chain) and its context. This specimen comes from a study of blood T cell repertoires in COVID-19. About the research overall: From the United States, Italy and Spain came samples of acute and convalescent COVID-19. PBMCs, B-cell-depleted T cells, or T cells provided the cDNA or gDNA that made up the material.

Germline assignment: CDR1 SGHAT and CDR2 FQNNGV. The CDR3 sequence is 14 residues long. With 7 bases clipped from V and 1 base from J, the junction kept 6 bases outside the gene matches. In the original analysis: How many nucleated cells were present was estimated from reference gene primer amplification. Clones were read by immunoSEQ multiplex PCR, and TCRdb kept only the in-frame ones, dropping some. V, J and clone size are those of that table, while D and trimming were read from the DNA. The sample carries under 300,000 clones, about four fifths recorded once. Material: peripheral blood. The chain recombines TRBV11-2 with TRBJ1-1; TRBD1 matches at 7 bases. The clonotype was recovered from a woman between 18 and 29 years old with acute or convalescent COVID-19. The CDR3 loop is CASTIGTANTEAFF. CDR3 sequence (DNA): TGTGCCAGCACCATAGGGACAGCGAACACTGAAGCTTTCTTT.